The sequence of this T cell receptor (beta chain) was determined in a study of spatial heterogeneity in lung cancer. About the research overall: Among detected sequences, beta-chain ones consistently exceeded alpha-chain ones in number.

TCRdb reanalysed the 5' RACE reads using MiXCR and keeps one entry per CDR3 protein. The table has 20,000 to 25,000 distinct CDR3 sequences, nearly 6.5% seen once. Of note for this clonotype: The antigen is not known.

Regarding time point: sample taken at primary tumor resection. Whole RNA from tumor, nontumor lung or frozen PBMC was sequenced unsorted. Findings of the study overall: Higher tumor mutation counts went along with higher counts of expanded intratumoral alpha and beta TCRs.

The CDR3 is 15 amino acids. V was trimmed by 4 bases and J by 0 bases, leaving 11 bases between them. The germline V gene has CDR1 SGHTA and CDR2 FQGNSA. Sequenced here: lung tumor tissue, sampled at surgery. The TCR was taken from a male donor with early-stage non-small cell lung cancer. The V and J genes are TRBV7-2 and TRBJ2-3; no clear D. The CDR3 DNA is TGTGCCAGCAGCTGGGCGGACGGCAGCACAGATACGCAGTATTTT. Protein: CASSWADGSTDTQYF.